This entry lists 20 T cell receptor beta chains sequenced from one sample in a study of response to subunit inactivated influenza vaccine. TCRdb redid the calling of the RT-PCR reads with MiXCR, one entry per CDR3 protein. This sample has some 180,000 distinct CDR3 sequences, with about 9.3% found just once. The specimen comprised non-naive T cells sorted from PBMCs, sampled on the day of vaccination. These receptors came from a man over 45 who received an inactivated influenza vaccine.

V is TRBV7-8 and J is TRBJ2-1; the D gene is possibly TRBD1 (5 bases). With 5 bases removed from V and 8 bases from J, the gap between germline ends came to 10 bases. CDR3 length equals 12 residues. CDR1 and CDR2 (germline): SGHVS, FQNEAQ. In DNA form, the CDR3 reads TGTGCCAGCAGCCAGGGCCGGGATGAGCAGTTCTTC. This gives the protein CASSQGRDEQFF. Based on the CDR3 plus reference TRBV7-8 and TRBJ2-1, the full variable domain is GAGVSQSPRYKVAKRGQDVALRCDPISGHVSLFWYQQALGQGPEFLTYFQNEAQLDKSGLPSDRFFAERPEGSVSTLKIQRTQQEDSAVYLCASSQGRDEQFFGPGTRLTVL.

The chain carries TRBV18 and TRBJ1-1; D gene uncertain. The CDR3 consists of 13 residues. Trimming left V 4 bases short and J 1 base short, with 7 bases between. Germline loops: CDR1 KGHSH, CDR2 LQKENI. The CDR3 here is CASSQDKNTEAFF. DNA for the CDR3: TGTGCCAGCTCACAAGACAAGAACACTGAAGCTTTCTTT.

This clonotype turned up a few times. This chain joins TRBV12-3 or TRBV12-4 and TRBJ2-5, with 8 nucleotides matching TRBD1. The trim removed 4 bases at V and 5 bases at J, leaving 3 bases unmatched. This CDR3 is built from 13 residues. The CDR3 loop reads CASSSGGWETQYF. CDR3 in DNA: TGTGCCAGCAGTTCAGGGGGCTGGGAGACCCAGTACTTC.

This clonotype has a count of ten or more. The chain couples TRBV9 to TRBJ2-1; D is uncertain. Looked up from germline, CDR1 is SGDLS and CDR2 is YYNGEE. The CDR3 consists of 16 residues. The ends were cut back, 0 bases at V and 3 bases at J, with 13 bases in the middle. As DNA, the CDR3 is TGTGCCAGCAGCGTAGAATTGAGGTCGATCTACAATGAGCAGTTCTTC. This sequence encodes CASSVELRSIYNEQFF. The full variable domain, completed using reference TRBV9 and TRBJ2-1, is DSGVTQTPKHLITATGQRVTLRCSPRSGDLSVYWYQQSLDQGLQFLIQYYNGEERAKGNILERFSAQQFPDLHSELNLSSLELGDSALYFCASSVELRSIYNEQFFGPGTRLTVL.

This clonotype was picked up a small number of times. The chain uses TRBV12-3 or TRBV12-4 and TRBJ2-5; 8 nucleotides align to TRBD1. The V and J ends lost 2 bases and 4 bases, in that order; junction bases with no gene match: 0. The CDR3 extends over 13 amino acids. The CDR3: CASSLTGGETQYF. As DNA, the CDR3 is TGTGCCAGCAGTTTAACAGGGGGAGAGACCCAGTACTTC.

Only a few counts were recorded for this clonotype. The rearrangement joins TRBV18 to TRBJ2-2; 11 bases fit TRBD1. The germline gives CDR1 KGHSH, CDR2 LQKENI. The CDR3 consists of 17 residues. J gave up 6 bases and V 1 base, and 7 bases lay outside the gene matches. In DNA, the CDR3 is TGTGCCAGCTCACCACTCGCCGGACAGGGGGCGGCCGGGGAGCTGTTTTTT. This gives the protein CASSPLAGQGAAGELFF. The whole variable domain, remainder taken from reference TRBV18 and TRBJ2-2, is NAGVMQNPRHLVRRRGQEARLRCSPMKGHSHVYWYRQLPEEGLKFMVYLQKENIIDESGMPKERFSAEFPKEGPSILRIQQVVRGDSAAYFCASSPLAGQGAAGELFFGEGSRLTVL.

V and J are TRBV27 and TRBJ1-6; perhaps TRBD1 as D (6 bases). V lost 6 bases, J lost 10 bases, and 13 bases lay in between. CDR3 length equals 13 residues. Germline values: CDR1 MNHEY, CDR2 SMNVEV (reference sequence). The CDR3 nucleotides read TGTGCCAGCAGGTCGGACAGTAGGTCACCCCTCCACTTT. It is translated as CASRSDSRSPLHF.

This clonotype was counted between two and nine times. The chain has TRBV6-2 or TRBV6-3 and TRBJ1-2, with TRBD1 identical over 10 bases. The CDR3 is made up of 16 amino acids. Per the germline V gene, CDR1 is MNHEY and CDR2 is SVGEGT. Trimming removed 2 bases from V and 6 bases from J; junction bases left unmatched: 9. In DNA, the CDR3 is TGTGCCAGCAGTTACATGTCGACAGGGGGCATGAATGGCTACACCTTC. This encodes CASSYMSTGGMNGYTF.

This clonotype was observed at least ten times. The V and J genes are TRBV19 and TRBJ1-6; 7 nucleotides align to TRBD1. V was pared by 5 bases and J by 7 bases, with 5 bases of the junction left unmatched. Germline lookup yields CDR1 LNHDA and CDR2 SQIVND (reference sequence). CDR3 length: 14 residues. The CDR3 is CASSSDRVNSPLHF. CDR3 coding DNA: TGTGCCAGTAGTTCCGACAGGGTGAATTCACCCCTCCACTTT. Filled out from reference TRBV19 and TRBJ1-6, the complete variable domain reads DGGITQSPKYLFRKEGQNVTLSCEQNLNHDAMYWYRQDPGQGLRLIYYSQIVNDFQKGDIAEGYSVSREKKESFPLTVTSAQKNPTAFYLCASSSDRVNSPLHFGNGTRLTVT.

The chain carries TRBV7-9 and TRBJ2-4; no clear D gene. In germline, CDR1 is SEHNR, CDR2 FQNEAQ (reference sequence). The CDR3 runs to 14 residues. Trimming removed 2 bases from V and 8 bases from J, with 13 bases in between. In DNA, the CDR3 is TGTGCCAGCAGCTTAAACCAGGTTTCGGACATTCAGTACTTC. It encodes CASSLNQVSDIQYF.

A word on this clonotype: This clone may be a read error of a much larger clone one base away. The chain couples TRBV12-3 or TRBV12-4 to TRBJ2-7, with 8 nucleotides matching TRBD1. This CDR3 comprises 14 residues. The CDR3 spells CASSLADRVYGQYF. DNA for the CDR3: TGTGCCAGCAGTTTAGCGGACAGGGTCTACGGGCAGTACTTC.

The rearrangement joins TRBV6-1 to TRBJ2-5; D is perhaps TRBD1 (5 bases). This CDR3 has 14 residues. The germline gives CDR1 MNHNS, CDR2 SASEGT. Trimming stripped 5 bases from V and 2 bases from J, with 12 bases between. CDR3 protein: CASSPFREQETQYF. The CDR3 nucleotides are TGTGCCAGCAGTCCCTTCAGGGAACAAGAGACCCAGTACTTC.

The genes are TRBV24-1 and TRBJ2-1, with 8 bases that match TRBD2. The V and J ends lost 7 bases and 4 bases, in that order; junction bases with no gene match: 14. CDR1 is KGHDR and CDR2 is SFDVKD in the germline V gene. There are 17 residues in the CDR3. DNA of the CDR3: TGTGCCACCAGCCGTGGAGTGGGTAGCGGGATGTACAATGAGCAGTTCTTC. This encodes CATSRGVGSGMYNEQFF.

The chain links TRBV12-3 or TRBV12-4 to TRBJ2-7; 9 bases are shared with TRBD2. Unmatched junction bases numbered 7, after V lost 9 bases and J lost 4 bases. The CDR3 has 13 amino acids. The DNA of the CDR3 is TGTGCCAGTCGGACTAGCGTGAGTTACGAGCAGTACTTC. Its protein is CASRTSVSYEQYF.

This clonotype has a handful of counts. The V gene is TRBV10-3, the J gene TRBJ1-2; 12 bases align to TRBD1. Unmatched junction bases numbered 4, after V lost 7 bases and J lost 7 bases. CDR1 is ENHRY and CDR2 is SYGVKD in the germline V gene. The CDR3 spans 13 residues. DNA of the CDR3: TGTGCCATCAAGGGACAGGGGGCCTTTGGCTACACCTTC. Its protein is CAIKGQGAFGYTF.

In this sample, this clonotype turned up a few times. The chain links TRBV6-1 to TRBJ1-4; D remains ambiguous. The germline V gene has CDR1 MNHNS and CDR2 SASEGT. The CDR3 length is 13 residues. Trimming pared 6 bases from V and 8 bases from J, leaving 13 bases between. The CDR3 spells CASRVRVGEKLFF. CDR3 in DNA: TGTGCCAGCAGGGTTAGGGTTGGGGAAAAACTGTTTTTT.

This clonotype was recorded a few times. V is TRBV12-3 or TRBV12-4 and J is TRBJ1-2, with 9 positions matching TRBD1. Germline trimming cut 6 bases from V and 5 bases from J; bases unmatched to any gene: 4. The CDR3 totals 13 residues. CDR3 sequence: CASRLGQGYGYTF. In DNA form, the CDR3 reads TGTGCCAGCAGACTTGGACAGGGGTATGGCTACACCTTC.

This clonotype has more than one count but fewer than ten. This chain connects TRBV18 to TRBJ2-7, with a possible D match to TRBD1 (5 bases). CDR1 is KGHSH, CDR2 LQKENI, per germline. V dropped 2 bases and J dropped 4 bases, with 15 bases sitting between them. The CDR3 runs 15 residues. CDR3 sequence reads: CASSPGAAIGYEQYF. CDR3 nucleotide sequence: TGTGCCAGCTCACCAGGGGCAGCCATAGGGTACGAGCAGTACTTC.

The chain recombines TRBV5-1 with TRBJ2-5, with D unclear. Germline values: CDR1 SGHRS, CDR2 YFSETQ. This CDR3 is built from 13 residues. V gave up 1 base and J gave up 2 bases, with 6 bases separating them. The CDR3: CASSLTFQETQYF. The CDR3 DNA follows: TGCGCCAGCAGCTTGACTTTTCAAGAGACCCAGTACTTC.

This clonotype came up a few times. The chain recombines TRBV5-1 with TRBJ2-5, with D perhaps matching TRBD1 (5 bases). CDR1 is SGHRS and CDR2 is YFSETQ in the germline V gene. V was trimmed by 3 bases and J by 0 bases, leaving 12 bases between them. The CDR3 is made up of 15 amino acids. CDR3 DNA sequence: TGCGCCAGCAGCTCAGGGCCCAGTGACCAAGAGACCCAGTACTTC. Translated: CASSSGPSDQETQYF.